This T cell receptor beta chain was sequenced for a study of T cell responses to AZD1222 COVID-19 vaccine. The protocol was immunoSEQ multiplex PCR, while the TCRdb copy is restricted to in-frame clones and leaves out a portion. The sample yields about 140,000 clones, just over 90% seen once. CDR1 and CDR2 (germline): LNHNV, YYDKDF (reference sequence). V was clipped by 4 bases and J by 9 bases; unmatched bases: 8. The CDR3 covers 13 residues. A note on this clone: Antigen unknown.

Study results and caveats: Samples come after the peak T cell response, not at day 14. Across spike, vaccine-associated CD4 TCRs were found, dominant at 160-218 and 743-854. Seropositive status at baseline applied to only six AZD1222 recipients. Clonal diversity was possibly underestimated, and white British individuals and females predominated among donors.

This chain joins TRBV15 and TRBJ1-2, with 7 nucleotides matching TRBD1. This TCR derives from an adult in good health. The sample in question was peripheral blood, obtained on day 0 of MenACWY control vaccination. This chain's CDR3 is CATSKEAGGSYTF. The CDR3 DNA sequence: TGTGCCACCAGCAAAGAGGCAGGGGGTAGCTACACCTTC.